This T cell receptor (beta chain) emerged from a study of molecular identifiers for immune sequencing clone quantification. Study-wide results and caveats: Spiked Jurkat TCR RNA from one cell was reportedly detectable among roughly 910,000 naive cells. Under 1% of molecules in naive cells, but over 97% of effector molecules, belonged to clones above 20 RNA copies.

In the case of this clonotype: Its target is not known. This may come from a read error, since a much larger clone is one base off.

The CDR3 has 15 residues. Trimming shortened V by 3 bases and J by 7 bases, and 16 bases separated the two germline ends. CDR1 and CDR2 from the germline V gene are SEHNR and FQNEAQ (reference sequence). TCRdb passed the PCR reads through MiXCR, listing each CDR3 protein once. The sample carries 490,000 or so distinct CDR3 sequences, about 20% recorded once. The sample taken for sequencing was naive CD8+ T cells from blood, with Jurkat cell RNA spiked in. Stated subset: FACS-sorted CD8+CD4-CCR7+CD45RA+ naive T cells. The chain couples TRBV7-9 to TRBJ1-3, with a weak D call TRBD1 (5 bases). The source of this sequence is a human donor in good health. Some libraries in this study had Jurkat cell RNA spiked in. The CDR3, as DNA: TGTGCCAGCAGCTTCGCACATGGACAAAAGAACACCATATATTTT. Translated, it gives CASSFAHGQKNTIYF.